The clone carrying this T cell receptor beta chain was seen a few times. Its antigen remains unidentified. Investigators reverse transcribed all isolated RNA, so they sequenced expressed TCRB transcripts. Measured with immunoSEQ multiplex PCR; TCRdb has only the in-frame clones, and not every one. This table has some 230,000 clones, around 9.6% appearing once. The record originates from a study of beta chain features in type 1 diabetes. The study's findings and limits: Whether TCRB rearrangement is influenced by HLA type went unresolved here.

This TCR was recovered from a woman younger than 35 in good health. Sequenced: naive CD4+ T cells from blood.

For the CDR3, the DNA is TGTGCCAGCAGCCTCTCACTAGCGGGAGTGGAGAATGAGCAGTTCTTC. Translation gives CASSLSLAGVENEQFF. J is TRBJ2-1 and V is TRBV9; 11 bases match TRBD2. The trim removed 4 bases at V and 7 bases at J, leaving 10 bases unmatched. This CDR3 is 16 amino acids long. Germline loops: CDR1 SGDLS, CDR2 YYNGEE.